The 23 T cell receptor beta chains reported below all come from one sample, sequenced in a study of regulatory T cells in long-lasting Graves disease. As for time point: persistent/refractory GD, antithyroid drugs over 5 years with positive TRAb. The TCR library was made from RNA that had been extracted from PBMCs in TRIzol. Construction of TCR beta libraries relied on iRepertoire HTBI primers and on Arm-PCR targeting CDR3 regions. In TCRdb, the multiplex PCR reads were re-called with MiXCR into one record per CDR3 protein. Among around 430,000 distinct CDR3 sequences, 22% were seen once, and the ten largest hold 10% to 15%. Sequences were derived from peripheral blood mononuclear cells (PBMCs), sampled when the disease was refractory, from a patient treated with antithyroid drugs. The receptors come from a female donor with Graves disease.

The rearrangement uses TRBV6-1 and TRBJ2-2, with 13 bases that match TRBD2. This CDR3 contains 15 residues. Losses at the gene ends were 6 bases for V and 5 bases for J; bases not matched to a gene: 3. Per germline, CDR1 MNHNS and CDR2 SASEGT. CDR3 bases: TGTGCCAGCAGAGCGGGACTAGCGGGGACCGGGGAGCTGTTTTTT. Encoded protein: CASRAGLAGTGELFF.

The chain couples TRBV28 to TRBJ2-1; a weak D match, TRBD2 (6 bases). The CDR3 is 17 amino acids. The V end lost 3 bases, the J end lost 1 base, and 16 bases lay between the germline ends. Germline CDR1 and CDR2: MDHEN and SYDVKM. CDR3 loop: CASSFKRGSGSYNEQFF. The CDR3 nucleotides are TGTGCCAGCAGTTTCAAGAGGGGAAGCGGGTCCTACAATGAGCAGTTCTTC.

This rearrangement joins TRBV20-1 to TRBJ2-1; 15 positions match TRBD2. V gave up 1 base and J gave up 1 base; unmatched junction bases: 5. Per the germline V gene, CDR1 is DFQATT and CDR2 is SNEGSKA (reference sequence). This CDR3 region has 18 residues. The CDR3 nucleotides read TGCAGTGCTAGAGGGACTAGCGGGGGGGCCATGTCCTACAATGAGCAGTTCTTC. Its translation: CSARGTSGGAMSYNEQFF.

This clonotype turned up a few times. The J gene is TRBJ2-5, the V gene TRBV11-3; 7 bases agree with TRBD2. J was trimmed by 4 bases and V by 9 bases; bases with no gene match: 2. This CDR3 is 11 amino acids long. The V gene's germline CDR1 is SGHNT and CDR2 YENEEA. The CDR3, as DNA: TGTGCCAGTAAGCGGGGAGAGACCCAGTACTTC. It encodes CASKRGETQYF.

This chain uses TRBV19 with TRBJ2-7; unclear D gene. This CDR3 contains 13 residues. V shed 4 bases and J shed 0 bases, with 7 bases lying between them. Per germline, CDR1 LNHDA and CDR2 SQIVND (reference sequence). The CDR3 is CASSTRRSYEQYF. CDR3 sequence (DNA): TGTGCCAGTAGTACTAGGCGCTCCTACGAGCAGTACTTC.

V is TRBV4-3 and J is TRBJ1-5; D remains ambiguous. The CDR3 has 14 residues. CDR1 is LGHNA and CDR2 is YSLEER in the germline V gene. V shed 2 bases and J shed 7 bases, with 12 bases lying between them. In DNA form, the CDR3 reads TGCGCCAGCAGCCAAAGAGAAGGCGGGCAGCCCCAGCATTTT. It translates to CASSQREGGQPQHF.

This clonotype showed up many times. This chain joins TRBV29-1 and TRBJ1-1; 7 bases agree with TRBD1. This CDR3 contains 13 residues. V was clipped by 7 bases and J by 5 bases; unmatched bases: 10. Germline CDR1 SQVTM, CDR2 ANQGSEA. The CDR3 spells CSGRPTGRTEAFF. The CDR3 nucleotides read TGCAGCGGCCGCCCGACAGGGAGAACTGAAGCTTTCTTT.

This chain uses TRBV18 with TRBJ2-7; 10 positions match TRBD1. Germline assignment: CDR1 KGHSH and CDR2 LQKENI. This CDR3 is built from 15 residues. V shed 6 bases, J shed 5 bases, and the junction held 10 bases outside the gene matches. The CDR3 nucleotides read TGTGCCAGCTCGCTCGAGGGGACAGGGGTCCACGAGCAGTACTTC. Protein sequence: CASSLEGTGVHEQYF.

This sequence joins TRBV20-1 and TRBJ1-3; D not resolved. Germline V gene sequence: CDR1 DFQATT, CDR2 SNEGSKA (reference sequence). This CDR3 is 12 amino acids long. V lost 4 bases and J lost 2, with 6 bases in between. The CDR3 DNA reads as TGCAGTGCTAAGGTTGCTGGAAACACCATATATTTT. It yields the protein CSAKVAGNTIYF.

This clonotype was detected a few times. The CDR3: CSAGGNYGYTF. The CDR3 DNA reads as TGCAGTGCTGGGGGTAACTATGGCTACACCTTC. The chain employs TRBV20-1 and TRBJ1-2; D might be TRBD1 (5 bases). The CDR3 has 11 residues. Germline V gene lookup returns CDR1 DFQATT and CDR2 SNEGSKA (reference sequence). Trimming removed 5 bases at V and 1 base at J, with 5 bases between.

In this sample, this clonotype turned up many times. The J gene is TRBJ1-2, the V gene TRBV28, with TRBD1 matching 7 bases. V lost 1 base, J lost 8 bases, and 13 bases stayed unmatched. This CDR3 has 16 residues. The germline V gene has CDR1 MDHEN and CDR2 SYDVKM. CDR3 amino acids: CASSLFSQGITMGYTF. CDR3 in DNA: TGTGCCAGCAGTTTATTCTCACAGGGGATCACTATGGGCTACACCTTC.

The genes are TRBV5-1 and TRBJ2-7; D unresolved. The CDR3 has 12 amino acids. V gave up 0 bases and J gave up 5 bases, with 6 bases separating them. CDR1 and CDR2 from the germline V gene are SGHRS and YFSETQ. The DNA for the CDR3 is TGCGCCAGCAGCTTGGTAGTCAACGAGCAGTACTTC. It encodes CASSLVVNEQYF.

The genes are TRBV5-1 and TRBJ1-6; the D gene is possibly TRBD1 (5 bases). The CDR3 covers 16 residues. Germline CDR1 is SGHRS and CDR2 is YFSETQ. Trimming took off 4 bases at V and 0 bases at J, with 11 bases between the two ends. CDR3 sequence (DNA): TGCGCCAGCAGCCCGACAGCTAGCTCCTATAATTCACCCCTCCACTTT. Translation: CASSPTASSYNSPLHF.

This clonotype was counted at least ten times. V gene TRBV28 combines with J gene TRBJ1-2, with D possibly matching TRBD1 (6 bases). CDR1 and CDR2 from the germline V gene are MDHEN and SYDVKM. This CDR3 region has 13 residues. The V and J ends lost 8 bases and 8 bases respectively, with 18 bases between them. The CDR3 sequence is CASHSSQGRGYTF. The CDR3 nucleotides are TGTGCCAGCCATTCGAGCCAGGGGCGAGGCTACACCTTC.

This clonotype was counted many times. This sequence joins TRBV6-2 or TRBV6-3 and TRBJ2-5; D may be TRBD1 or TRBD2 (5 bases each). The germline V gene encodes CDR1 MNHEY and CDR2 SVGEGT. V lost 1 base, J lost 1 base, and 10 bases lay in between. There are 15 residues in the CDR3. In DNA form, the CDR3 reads TGTGCCAGCAGTTACTTGGGGACGGTCCAAGAGACCCAGTACTTC. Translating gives CASSYLGTVQETQYF.

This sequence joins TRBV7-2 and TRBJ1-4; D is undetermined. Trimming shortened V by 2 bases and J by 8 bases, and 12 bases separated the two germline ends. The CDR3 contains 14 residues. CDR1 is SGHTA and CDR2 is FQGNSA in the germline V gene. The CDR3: CASSLSTLGEKLFF. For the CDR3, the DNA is TGTGCCAGCAGCTTATCGACTCTAGGGGAAAAACTGTTTTTT.

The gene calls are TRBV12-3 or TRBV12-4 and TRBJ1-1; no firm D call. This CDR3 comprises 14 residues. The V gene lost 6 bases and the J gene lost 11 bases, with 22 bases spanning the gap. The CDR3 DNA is TGTGCCAGCAGCTTGGGCCCCGACTTGAGTGGGGCTTTCTTT. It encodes CASSLGPDLSGAFF.

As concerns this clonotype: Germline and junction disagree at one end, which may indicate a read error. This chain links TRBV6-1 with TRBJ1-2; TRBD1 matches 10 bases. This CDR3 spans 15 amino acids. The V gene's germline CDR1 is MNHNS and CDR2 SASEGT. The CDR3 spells CASGDGTGANYGYTF. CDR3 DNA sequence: TGTGCCAGCGGTGACGGGACAGGGGCAAACTATGGCTACACCTTC.

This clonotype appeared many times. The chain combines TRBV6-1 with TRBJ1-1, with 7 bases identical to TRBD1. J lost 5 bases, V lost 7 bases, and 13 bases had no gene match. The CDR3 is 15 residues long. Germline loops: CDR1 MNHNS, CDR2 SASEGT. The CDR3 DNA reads TGTGCCAGCAATCTACCCGGCAGGGGGAGGACTGAAGCTTTCTTT. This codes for CASNLPGRGRTEAFF.

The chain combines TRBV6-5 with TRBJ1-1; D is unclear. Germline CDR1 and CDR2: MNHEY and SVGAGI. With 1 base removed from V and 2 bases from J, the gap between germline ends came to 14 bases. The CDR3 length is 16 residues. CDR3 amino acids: CASSYLMPPANTEAFF. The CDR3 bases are TGTGCCAGCAGTTACTTGATGCCTCCGGCAAACACTGAAGCTTTCTTT.

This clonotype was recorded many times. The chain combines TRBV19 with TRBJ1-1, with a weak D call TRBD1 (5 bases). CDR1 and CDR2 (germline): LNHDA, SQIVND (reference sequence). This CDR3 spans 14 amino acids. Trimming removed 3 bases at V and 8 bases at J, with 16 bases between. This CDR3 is CASSMSSGWGEAFF. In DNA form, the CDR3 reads TGTGCCAGTAGTATGTCGAGTGGTTGGGGCGAAGCTTTCTTT.

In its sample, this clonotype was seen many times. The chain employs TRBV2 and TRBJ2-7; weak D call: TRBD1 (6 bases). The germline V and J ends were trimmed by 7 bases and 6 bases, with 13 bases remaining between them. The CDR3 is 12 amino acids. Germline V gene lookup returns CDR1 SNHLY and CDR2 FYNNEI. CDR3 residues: CASTNRVREQYF. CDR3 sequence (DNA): TGTGCCAGCACCAACAGGGTCCGCGAGCAGTACTTC. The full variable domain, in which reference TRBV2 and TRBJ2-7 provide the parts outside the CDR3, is EPEVTQTPSHQVTQMGQEVILRCVPISNHLYFYWYRQILGQKVEFLVSFYNNEISEKSEIFDDQFSVERPDGSNFTLKIRSTKLEDSAMYFCASTNRVREQYFGPGTRLTVT.

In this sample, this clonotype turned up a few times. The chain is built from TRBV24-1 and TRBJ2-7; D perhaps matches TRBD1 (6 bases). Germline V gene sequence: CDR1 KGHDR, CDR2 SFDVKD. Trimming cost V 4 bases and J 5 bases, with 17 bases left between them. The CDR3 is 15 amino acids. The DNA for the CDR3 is TGTGCCACCAGTGACTTTGGGACAAAGAACCACGAGCAGTACTTC. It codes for CATSDFGTKNHEQYF.